What follows describes a single T cell receptor (beta chain). Its antigen remains undetermined. The data were taken from a study of cytomegalovirus exposure and HLA in healthy donors (TCRdb year 2017). At the level of the whole study: An earlier analysis of 587 of the donors reported about 300 Gb of sequence data and 90 million to 120 million unique TCR beta sequences obtained from about 179 million T cells. Roughly 300 gigabases of sequencing data and approximately 91 million unique TCR sequences made up an early release that covered about 640 HLA-typed donors. Of the 350 to 400 genotyped donors, 81% fell in the genetic ancestry cluster associated with self-reported Caucasian donors. The study was designed to test whether signatures of past pathogen exposure could be identified by cataloging public T cell receptors. The study profiled the T cell repertoires of about 640 subjects by immunosequencing and related them to cytomegalovirus serostatus. Besides the first cohort of 666 subjects, a separate validation cohort made up of 90 to 150 different subjects was used. High-throughput TCR immunosequencing, statistical association of individual TCRs with disease status, and machine learning were combined to predict cytomegalovirus infection status. To study patterns of TCR occurrence, a later analysis re-analyzed previously published TCR beta repertoires from around 700 donors and added high-resolution HLA genotyping. In the later analysis, no new phenotypic data were used to find candidate immune exposures; instead, reliance was placed on TCR beta sequences and their occurrence across donors. In an earlier analysis of around 540 of the donors, high-throughput TCR beta sequencing was used to judge whether each TCR beta V gene segment behaved as functional or pseudogenic. Donor age, sex, ethnicity and CMV serostatus were collected together with the repertoire data. A later genetic analysis took genome-wide SNP genotypes for about 55% of the 666 donors and used that subset as a discovery cohort. Every repertoire in the discovery cohort had been generated on one and the same sequencing platform. HLA typing covered class I and class II loci at four-digit resolution. Typing coverage differed by locus: A, B, C, DRB1 and DQB1 were typed in roughly 629-640 donors, DQA1 in about 560, DPA1 in approximately 600, and DPB1 in 450 to 490. Because of strong linkage in the cohort, four or five DR-DQ haplotypes were treated as single units for association and clustering. Among 300 to 450 genotyped donors of the cohort, an average of approximately 250,000 unique TCR beta nucleotide sequences were sequenced per donor, roughly 20% of them non-productive. What the study reported, not specific to this receptor: Because counts were too low, about 18 rarely observed V segments, including chromosome 9 orphons, were excluded from the earlier analysis of some 590 of the donors. The classifier was reported to diagnose cytomegalovirus status with high specificity and sensitivity in both the original and validation cohorts. Presence/absence analyses assumed roughly uniform sequencing depth across donors, an assumption that may not hold. A further reported finding was that TCR beta sequences accurately predicted the HLA-A and HLA-B alleles for most subjects in the first cohort. A cluster of highly shared sequence variants was judged likely to represent a technical artifact of the sequencing pipeline. In a later analysis, 16,951 TCR beta sequences were associated with specific HLA alleles at a false discovery rate of 0.05. Three of the identified cytomegalovirus-associated TCR beta chains were confirmed in vitro to be specific for cytomegalovirus antigens. In this cohort, only TCR beta chains were sequenced, and detectable features were limited by the absence of alpha or paired-chain data. In the study, 164 TCR beta chains were listed as associated with cytomegalovirus. Correlated functional status among segregating V segments might be attributable to linkage disequilibrium, but an unknown experimental factor could not be ruled out. Because HLA typing was missing for some donors at each locus, association tests included only the typed subset. A later analysis reported that several top co-occurrence clusters appeared linked to parvovirus B19, influenza, CMV and Epstein-Barr virus. According to a later genetic analysis, donors in an Asian-associated ancestry cluster had fewer N-insertions in productive TCRs than the roughly 670-donor mean. Most TCR sequences were seen in very few donors, while some public TCRs were found in many individuals. For the cohort, immune exposure information was limited to CMV serostatus. In a later analysis, HLA-associated TCR beta chains were found to be more clonally expanded and to have lower generation probabilities than equally common non-associated chains. In a later analysis, TCR association rates were found to vary across HLA loci, with the most associated TCRs seen for DRB1 alleles and the fewest for HLA-C alleles. According to a later analysis, most CMV-associated TCR beta chains appeared to be HLA-restricted, and the HLA associations seemed to be driven largely by CMV exposure. Some IMGT-functional V segments, including TRBV6-2 and TRBV6-3, could not be distinguished by the 87-base-pair reads and were therefore excluded. When HLA alleles, especially DR and DQ, strongly co-occurred, attributing TCR associations to individual alleles was difficult. A later genetic analysis associated a missense DCLRE1C variant with V-gene and J-gene trimming of TCR beta chains, and an independent cohort replicated the association. It was suggested by the authors that the approach could potentially be generalized to other disease states and immunological phenotypes. In an earlier analysis of 587 of the donors, most TCR beta V segments appeared in productive rearrangements about 87% or about 30% of the time, broadly matching IMGT annotations.

The CDR3 has 16 amino acids, counting the end cysteine and phenylalanine. Only the CDR3 DNA is retained, 48 bases long and in frame from the first base. The germline V gene yields SGHRS for CDR1 and YFSETQ for CDR2. Trimming takes 4 bases from V and 4 bases from J, and the germline ends sit 17 bases apart. The cohort comprised 710 or so healthy bone marrow donors. At the time of sampling, all cohort members were nominally healthy, though unrecorded immune exposures were likely present. The donor was CMV seronegative and belonged to the group of more than 300 seronegative cohort members. A peripheral blood sample was provided by each donor, and peripheral blood mononuclear cells were used for TCR beta sequencing. The Qiagen DNeasy Blood Extraction Kit was used to extract genomic DNA from the blood cell samples. Libraries came from the immunoSEQ multiplex PCR assay. For the multiplex PCR, a mixture combining 60 forward primers for TCR Vbeta segments and 13 reverse primers for TCR Jbeta segments was used. A multiplex PCR assay on genomic DNA amplified the CDR3 region of rearranged TCR beta genes. On the Illumina HiSeq System, the amplified TCR beta libraries were sequenced as 87-base-pair reads. On the study's bioinformatics: In a later analysis, 77 million or so unique TCR beta chains were counted across the roughly 610 repertoires, and roughly 10 million of these chains were shared by at least two donors. Raw reads were error-corrected and collapsed into unique sequences with a nearest-neighbor algorithm that merged closely related sequences to remove PCR and sequencing errors. Alignment of CDR3 sequences to IMGT reference sequences was used to assign V, D and J gene segments. For a sequence to be retained, at least a six-nucleotide match to both a V gene segment and a J gene segment was required. A rearrangement was called productive if the CDR3 had no stop codons and remained in frame with V and J, and every other rearrangement was called non-productive. CDR3 was defined according to IMGT convention as the region running from the second conserved V-encoded cysteine to the conserved J-encoded phenylalanine. Sequences without an unambiguous match to a single V gene segment were excluded from the earlier analysis of approximately 600 of the donors. In an earlier analysis of approximately 610 of the donors, V segments were called functional above 56.7% productive rearrangements and were called segregating when the between-donor standard deviation exceeded 5%. A statistical classification framework was built for diagnosing cytomegalovirus status from the catalog of TCR beta chain sequences. A later analysis assigned V and J genes by comparing TCR nucleotide sequences with IMGT/GENE-DB human TR gene sequences. The TCRdist pipeline was used in a later analysis to assign CDR3 sequences and most-parsimonious VDJ recombination scenarios. In a later analysis, every TCR beta chain was defined by the combination of its CDR3 amino acid sequence and its V-gene family, and reads without a unique V-gene family were dropped. As a way to deal with suspected cross-contamination and a sequencing artifact, a later analysis dropped over 550 nucleotide sequences that were highly shared and had low generation probability. For each public chain, a later analysis derived a clonal expansion index from normalized ranks of inferred template counts within each repertoire. A later analysis computed generation probabilities with a VDJ recombination model fitted to out-of-frame rearrangements, and checked the results against IGoR. A later analysis scored TCR-TCR, TCR-HLA and TCR-CMV co-occurrence with hypergeometric tests, applying a repertoire-size bias correction to TCR pairs. To estimate false discovery rates, a later analysis permuted the HLA or CMV assignments 20 times. In a later analysis, co-occurring TCRs were grouped using DBSCAN, with TCRdist sequence similarity added in when clustering inside HLA-allele-positive subsets. Repertoires with fewer than 30,000 or more than 120,000 public chains were left out of co-occurrence clustering, as were four to six repertoires with anomalous nucleotide sharing. TCRdb took this table from immuneACCESS and kept in-frame rearrangements with V and J called. Such tables lack part of the clones; where checked against another copy, unresolved V genes explain under half of the gap, and the rest is unexplained. V and J calls and clone size are given by that table; D and trimming were obtained from the DNA. The sample table includes about 120,000 clones. Around 3.6% of the sample belongs to the ten largest clones.

Recombination connected TRBV5-1 to TRBJ1-4; TRBD1 is perhaps the D gene, given 5 matching bases. This receptor was taken from a man between 18 and 35 years old in good health and CMV-seronegative. The material sequenced was PBMCs. At the DNA level, the sequence is TGCGCCAGCAGCCTGACATGGGGCGAGTTTAATGAAAAACTGTTTTTT. Translated, it gives CASSLTWGEFNEKLFF.